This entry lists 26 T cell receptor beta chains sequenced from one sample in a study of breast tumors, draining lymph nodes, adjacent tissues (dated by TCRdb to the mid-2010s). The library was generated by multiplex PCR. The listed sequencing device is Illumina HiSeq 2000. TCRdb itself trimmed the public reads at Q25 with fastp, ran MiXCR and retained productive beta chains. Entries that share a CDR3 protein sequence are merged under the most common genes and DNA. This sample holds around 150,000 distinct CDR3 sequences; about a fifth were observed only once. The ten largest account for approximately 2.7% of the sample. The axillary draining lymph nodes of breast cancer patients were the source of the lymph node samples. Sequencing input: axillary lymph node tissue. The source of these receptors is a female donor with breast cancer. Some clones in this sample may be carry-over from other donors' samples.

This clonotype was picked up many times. DNA for the CDR3: TGTGCCAGCAGTAGACTAGCGTCCCCTTACAATGAGCAGTTCTTC. Translating it yields CASSRLASPYNEQFF. The rearrangement uses TRBV6-6 and TRBJ2-1, with 8 bases that match TRBD2. The V and J ends lost 5 bases and 4 bases, in that order; junction bases with no gene match: 7. CDR3 length equals 15 residues. In germline, CDR1 is MNHNY, CDR2 SVGAGI (reference sequence).

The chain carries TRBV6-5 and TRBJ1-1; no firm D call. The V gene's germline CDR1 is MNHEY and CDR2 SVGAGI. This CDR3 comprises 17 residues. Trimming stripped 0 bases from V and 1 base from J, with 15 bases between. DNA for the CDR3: TGTGCCAGCAGTTACTCAGCAGACCTTAGGTGGAACACTGAAGCTTTCTTT. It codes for CASSYSADLRWNTEAFF.

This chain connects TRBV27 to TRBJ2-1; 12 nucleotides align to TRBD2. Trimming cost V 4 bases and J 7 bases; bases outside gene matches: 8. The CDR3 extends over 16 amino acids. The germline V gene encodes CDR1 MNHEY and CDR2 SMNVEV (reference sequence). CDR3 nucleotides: TGTGCCAGCAGTTCCAACCGACTAGCGGGAGATAATGAGCAGTTCTTC. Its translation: CASSSNRLAGDNEQFF.

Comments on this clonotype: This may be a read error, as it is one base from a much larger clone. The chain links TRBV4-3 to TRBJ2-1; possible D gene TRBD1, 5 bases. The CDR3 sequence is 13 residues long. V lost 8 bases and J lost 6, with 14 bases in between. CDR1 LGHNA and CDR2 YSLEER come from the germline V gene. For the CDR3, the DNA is TGCGCCAGCTGGTTCCAGGGCTGCAATGAGCAGTTCTTC. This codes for CASWFQGCNEQFF.

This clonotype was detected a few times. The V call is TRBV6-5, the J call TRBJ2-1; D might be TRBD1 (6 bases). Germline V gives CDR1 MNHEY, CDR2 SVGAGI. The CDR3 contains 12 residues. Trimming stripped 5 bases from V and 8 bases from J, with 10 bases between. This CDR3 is CASSEQGYEQFF. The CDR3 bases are TGTGCCAGCAGTGAACAGGGTTATGAGCAGTTCTTC.

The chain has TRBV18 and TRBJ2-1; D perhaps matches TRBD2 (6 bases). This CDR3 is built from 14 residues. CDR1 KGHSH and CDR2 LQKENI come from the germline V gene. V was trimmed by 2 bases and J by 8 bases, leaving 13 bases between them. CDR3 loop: CASSPAATGDEQFF. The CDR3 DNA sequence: TGTGCCAGCTCACCAGCGGCGACGGGGGATGAGCAGTTCTTC.

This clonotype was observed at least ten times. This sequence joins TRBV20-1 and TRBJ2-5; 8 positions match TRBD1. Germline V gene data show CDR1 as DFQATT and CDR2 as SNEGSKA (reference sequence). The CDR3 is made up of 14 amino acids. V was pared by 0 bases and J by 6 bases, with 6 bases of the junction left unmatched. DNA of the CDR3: TGCAGTGCTAGAGAGGGGACAGGCCGTAAGACCCAGTACTTC. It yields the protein CSAREGTGRKTQYF.

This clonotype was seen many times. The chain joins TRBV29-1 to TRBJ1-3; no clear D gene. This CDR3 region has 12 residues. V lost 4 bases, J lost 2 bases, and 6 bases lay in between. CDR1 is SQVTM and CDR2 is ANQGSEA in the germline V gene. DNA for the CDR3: TGCAGCGTTGGAACAACTGGAAACACCATATATTTT. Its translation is CSVGTTGNTIYF.

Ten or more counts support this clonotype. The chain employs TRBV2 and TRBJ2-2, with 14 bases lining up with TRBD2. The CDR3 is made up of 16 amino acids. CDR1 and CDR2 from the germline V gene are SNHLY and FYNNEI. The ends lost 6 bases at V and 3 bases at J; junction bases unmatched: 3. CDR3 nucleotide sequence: TGTGCCAGCAGGGGACTAGCGGGAGCGTACACCGGGGAGCTGTTTTTT. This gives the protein CASRGLAGAYTGELFF.

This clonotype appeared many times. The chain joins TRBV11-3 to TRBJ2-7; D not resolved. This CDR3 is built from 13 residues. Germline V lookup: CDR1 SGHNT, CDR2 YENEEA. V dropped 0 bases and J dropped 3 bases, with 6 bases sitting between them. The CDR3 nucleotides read TGTGCCAGCAGCTTAGAAGGCGGCTACGAGCAGTACTTC. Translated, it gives CASSLEGGYEQYF.

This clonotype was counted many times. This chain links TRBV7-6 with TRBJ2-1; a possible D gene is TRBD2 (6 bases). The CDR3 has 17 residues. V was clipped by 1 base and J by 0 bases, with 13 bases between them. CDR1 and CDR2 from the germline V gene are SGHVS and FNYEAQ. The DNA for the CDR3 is TGTGCCAGCAGCTTAGAACCCCGGACTAACTCCTACAATGAGCAGTTCTTC. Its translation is CASSLEPRTNSYNEQFF.

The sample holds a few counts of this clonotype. In DNA form, the CDR3 reads TGTGCCAGCAGTTCCCTTCGACAGGGTGGGAACTACGAGCAGTACTTC. Protein: CASSSLRQGGNYEQYF. The V and J genes are TRBV27 and TRBJ2-7; 7 positions match TRBD1. This CDR3 has 16 residues. Germline CDR1 MNHEY, CDR2 SMNVEV (reference sequence). After removal of 4 bases from V and 3 bases from J, the junction contained 12 bases not matched to a gene.

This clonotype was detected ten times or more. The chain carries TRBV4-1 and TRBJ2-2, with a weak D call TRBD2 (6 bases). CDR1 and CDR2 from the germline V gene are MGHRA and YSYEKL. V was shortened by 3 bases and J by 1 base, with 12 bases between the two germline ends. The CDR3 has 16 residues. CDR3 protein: CASSQVSGVNTGELFF. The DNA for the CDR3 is TGCGCCAGCAGCCAGGTTAGCGGAGTGAACACCGGGGAGCTGTTTTTT.

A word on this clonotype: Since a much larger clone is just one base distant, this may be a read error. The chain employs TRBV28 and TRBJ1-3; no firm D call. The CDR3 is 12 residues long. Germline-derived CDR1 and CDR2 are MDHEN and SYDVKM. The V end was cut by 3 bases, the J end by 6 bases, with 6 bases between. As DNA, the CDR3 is TGTGCCAGCAGTTTCATGGCAAACACCATATATTTT. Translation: CASSFMANTIYF.

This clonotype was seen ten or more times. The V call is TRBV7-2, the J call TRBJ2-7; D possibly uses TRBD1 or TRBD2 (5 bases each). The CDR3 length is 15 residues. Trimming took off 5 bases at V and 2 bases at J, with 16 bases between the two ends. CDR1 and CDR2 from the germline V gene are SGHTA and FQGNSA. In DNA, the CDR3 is TGTGCCAGCAGCAAAGAGCCGGGACGGACCTACGAGCAGTACTTC. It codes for CASSKEPGRTYEQYF.

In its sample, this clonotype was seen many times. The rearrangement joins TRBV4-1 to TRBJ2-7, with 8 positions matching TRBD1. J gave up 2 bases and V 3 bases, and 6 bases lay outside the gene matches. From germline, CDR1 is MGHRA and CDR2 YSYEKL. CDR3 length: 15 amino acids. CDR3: CASSQQGAAPYEQYF. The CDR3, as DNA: TGCGCCAGCAGCCAGCAGGGGGCTGCTCCCTACGAGCAGTACTTC.

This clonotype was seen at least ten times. CDR3 in amino acids: CASSVLPYNEQFF. The CDR3 region has the DNA TGTGCCAGCAGCGTACTACCCTACAATGAGCAGTTCTTC. The chain combines TRBV9 with TRBJ2-1; no firm D call. This CDR3 region has 13 residues. V gave up 1 base and J gave up 2 bases, with 4 bases separating them. Looked up from germline, CDR1 is SGDLS and CDR2 is YYNGEE. Complete variable domain (other parts from reference TRBV9 and TRBJ2-1): DSGVTQTPKHLITATGQRVTLRCSPRSGDLSVYWYQQSLDQGLQFLIQYYNGEERAKGNILERFSAQQFPDLHSELNLSSLELGDSALYFCASSVLPYNEQFFGPGTRLTVL.

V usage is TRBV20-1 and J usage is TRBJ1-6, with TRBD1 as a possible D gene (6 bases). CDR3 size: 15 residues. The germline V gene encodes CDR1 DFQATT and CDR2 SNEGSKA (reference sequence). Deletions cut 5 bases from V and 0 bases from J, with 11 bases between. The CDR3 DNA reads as TGCAGTGCTCGGGACACGAGCTCCTATAATTCACCCCTCCACTTT. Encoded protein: CSARDTSSYNSPLHF.

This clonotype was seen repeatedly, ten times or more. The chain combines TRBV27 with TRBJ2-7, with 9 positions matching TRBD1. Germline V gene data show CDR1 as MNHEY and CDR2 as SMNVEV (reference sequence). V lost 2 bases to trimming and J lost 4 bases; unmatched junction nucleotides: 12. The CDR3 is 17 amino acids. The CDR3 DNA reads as TGTGCCAGCAGTTTACGAGCCTCGGGACAGGGCACTTACGAGCAGTACTTC. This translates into CASSLRASGQGTYEQYF.

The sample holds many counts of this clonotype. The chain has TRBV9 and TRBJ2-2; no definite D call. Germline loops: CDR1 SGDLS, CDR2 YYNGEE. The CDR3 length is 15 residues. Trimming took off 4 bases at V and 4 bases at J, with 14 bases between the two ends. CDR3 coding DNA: TGTGCCAGCAGCACTTCCCACTCGAGCACCGGGGAGCTGTTTTTT. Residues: CASSTSHSSTGELFF.

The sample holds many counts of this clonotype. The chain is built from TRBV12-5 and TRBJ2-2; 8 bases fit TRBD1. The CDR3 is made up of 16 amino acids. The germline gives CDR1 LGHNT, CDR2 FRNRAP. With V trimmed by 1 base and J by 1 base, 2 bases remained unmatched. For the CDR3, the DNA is TGTGCTAGTGGTTTGGGGGACAGGAGGAACACCGGGGAGCTGTTTTTT. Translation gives CASGLGDRRNTGELFF. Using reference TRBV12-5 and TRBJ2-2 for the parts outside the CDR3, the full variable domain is DARVTQTPRHKVTEMGQEVTMRCQPILGHNTVFWYRQTMMQGLELLAYFRNRAPLDDSGMPKDRFSAEMPDATLATLKIQPSEPRDSAVYFCASGLGDRRNTGELFFGEGSRLTVL.

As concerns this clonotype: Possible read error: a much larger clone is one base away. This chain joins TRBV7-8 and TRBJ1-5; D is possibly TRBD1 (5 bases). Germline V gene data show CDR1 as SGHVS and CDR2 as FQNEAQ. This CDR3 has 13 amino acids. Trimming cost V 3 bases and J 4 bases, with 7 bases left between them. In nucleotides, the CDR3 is TGTGCCAGCAGCTTTCGGGGGAATCAGCCCCAGCATTTT. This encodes CASSFRGNQPQHF.

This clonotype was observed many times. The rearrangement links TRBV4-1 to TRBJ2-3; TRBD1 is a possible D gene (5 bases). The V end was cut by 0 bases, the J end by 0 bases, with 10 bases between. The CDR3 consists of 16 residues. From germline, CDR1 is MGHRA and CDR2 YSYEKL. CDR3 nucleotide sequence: TGCGCCAGCAGCCAAGACGGACACACTAGCACAGATACGCAGTATTTT. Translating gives CASSQDGHTSTDTQYF.

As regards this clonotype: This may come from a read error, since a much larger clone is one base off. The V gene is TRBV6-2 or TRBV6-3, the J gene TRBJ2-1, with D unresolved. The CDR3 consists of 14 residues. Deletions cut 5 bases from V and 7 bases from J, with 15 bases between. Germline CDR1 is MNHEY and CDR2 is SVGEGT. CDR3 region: CASSKVEEYNEQFF. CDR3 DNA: TGTGCCAGCAGTAAGGTGGAAGAGTATAATGAGCAGTTCTTC.

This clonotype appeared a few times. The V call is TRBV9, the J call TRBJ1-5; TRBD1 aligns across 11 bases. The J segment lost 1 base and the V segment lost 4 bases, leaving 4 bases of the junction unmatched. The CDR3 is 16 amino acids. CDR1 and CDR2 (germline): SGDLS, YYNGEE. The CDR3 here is CASSPGTGGSNQPQHF. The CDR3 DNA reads TGTGCCAGCAGCCCCGGGACAGGGGGAAGCAATCAGCCCCAGCATTTT.

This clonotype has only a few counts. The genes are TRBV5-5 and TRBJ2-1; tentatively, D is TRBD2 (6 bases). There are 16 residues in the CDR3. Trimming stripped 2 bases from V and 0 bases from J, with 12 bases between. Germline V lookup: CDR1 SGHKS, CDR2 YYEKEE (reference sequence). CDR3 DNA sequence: TGTGCCAGCAGCTTTGGACTAACCATCTCCTACAATGAGCAGTTCTTC. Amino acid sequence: CASSFGLTISYNEQFF.